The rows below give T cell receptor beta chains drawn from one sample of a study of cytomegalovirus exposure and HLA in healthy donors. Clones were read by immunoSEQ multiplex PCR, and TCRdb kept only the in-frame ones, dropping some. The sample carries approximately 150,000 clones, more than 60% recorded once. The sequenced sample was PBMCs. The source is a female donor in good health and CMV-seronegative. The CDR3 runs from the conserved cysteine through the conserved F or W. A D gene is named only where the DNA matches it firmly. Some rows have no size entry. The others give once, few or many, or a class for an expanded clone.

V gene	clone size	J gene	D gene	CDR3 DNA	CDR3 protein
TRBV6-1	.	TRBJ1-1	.	TGTGCCAGCACGCGGACAGACTCGAACACTGAAGCTTTCTTT	CASTRTDSNTEAFF
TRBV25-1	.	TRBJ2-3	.	TGTGCCAGCAGTGCGAGTCGGGATACGCAGTATTTT	CASSASRDTQYF
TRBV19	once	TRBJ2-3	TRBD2	TGTGCCAGTAGTAGGGAACTAGCGGGAGGCTTGGTAGATACGCAGTATTTT	CASSRELAGGLVDTQYF
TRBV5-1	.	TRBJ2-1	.	TGCGCCAGCAGCTGGAGGCCCTCTGGAGGCTCCTACAATGAGCAGTTCTTC	CASSWRPSGGSYNEQFF
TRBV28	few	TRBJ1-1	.	TGTGCCAGCGCCTCCGGGAACACTGAAGCTTTCTTT	CASASGNTEAFF
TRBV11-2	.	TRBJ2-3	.	TGTGCCAGCAGCTTAGGGAGCCGCCCCACAGATACGCAGTATTTT	CASSLGSRPTDTQYF
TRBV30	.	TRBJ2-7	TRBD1	TGTGCCTGGGAGGCTCGGACAGGGTCCTACGAGCAGTACTTC	CAWEARTGSYEQYF
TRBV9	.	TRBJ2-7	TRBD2	TGTGCCAGCAGCGTAGGGGCTAGCGGGGGACTTAGGCCCCACGAGCAGTACTTC	CASSVGASGGLRPHEQYF
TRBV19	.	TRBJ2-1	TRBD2	TGTGCCACCAGGGAGGGAACCGCGGGACCCTACAATGAGCAGTTCTTC	CATREGTAGPYNEQFF
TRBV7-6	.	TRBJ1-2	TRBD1	TGTGCCAGCAGCTTAGTGGTTCGGACAGGCAACTATGGCTACACCTTC	CASSLVVRTGNYGYTF
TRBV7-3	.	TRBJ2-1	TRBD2	TGTGCCAGCAGCTCCCCCCCCGGGGGGGCCAATGAGCAGTTCTTC	CASSSPPGGANEQFF
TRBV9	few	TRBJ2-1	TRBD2	TGTGCCAGCAGCGTACCCTCCTCGGGGAGCGGGAGCTATGAGCAGTTCTTC	CASSVPSSGSGSYEQFF
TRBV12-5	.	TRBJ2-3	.	TGTGCTAGTGGTTCTCCAAAAAAACAGGGAAGAGATACGCAGTATTTT	CASGSPKKQGRDTQYF
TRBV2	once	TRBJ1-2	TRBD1	TGTGCCAGCAGTGAAGGAGGACAGGACTATGGCTACACCTTC	CASSEGGQDYGYTF
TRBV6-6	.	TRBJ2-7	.	TGTGCCAGCAGTTACTCCCGGGTCTTACTGTCCTACGAGCAGTACTTC	CASSYSRVLLSYEQYF
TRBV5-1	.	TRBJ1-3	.	TGCGCCAGCAGCTTACAAACTGGAAACACCATATATTTT	CASSLQTGNTIYF
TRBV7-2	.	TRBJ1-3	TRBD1	TGTGCCAGCAGCTTAGACGGGACAGGGGGCTCTGGAAACACCATATATTTT	CASSLDGTGGSGNTIYF
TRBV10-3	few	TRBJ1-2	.	TGTGCCATCAGTGATGGCGGCAGGGGTTATGGCTACACCTTC	CAISDGGRGYGYTF
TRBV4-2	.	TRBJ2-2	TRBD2	TGTGCCAGCAGCCGGAGGCGAGCGGGAGGCTCCACCGGGGAGCTGTTTTTT	CASSRRRAGGSTGELFF
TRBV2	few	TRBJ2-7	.	TGTGCCAGCACCACAGAGTCCTACGAGCAGTACTTC	CASTTESYEQYF
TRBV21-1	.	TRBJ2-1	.	TGTGCCAGCGAGCCGAGGACTAGCGGTCTAGGGGAGCAGTTCTTC	CASEPRTSGLGEQFF
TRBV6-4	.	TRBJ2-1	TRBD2	TGTGCCAGCAGTGACGTGAAAGGATGGACTAGCGGGAGGGGGGTCTACAATGAGCAGTTCTTC	CASSDVKGWTSGRGVYNEQFF